This passage covers 9 T cell receptor beta chains from one sample sequenced in a study of T cell responses to AZD1222 COVID-19 vaccine. TCRdb's table, derived via immunoSEQ multiplex PCR, lists solely in-frame clones and lacks some. This table has around 94,000 clones, approximately 90% appearing once. Sequencing was performed on peripheral blood, taken on day 0 of AZD1222 vaccination. All receptors come from an adult in good health.

The chain has TRBV7-2 and TRBJ1-5, with 8 positions matching TRBD1. In germline, CDR1 is SGHTA, CDR2 FQGNSA. V shed 3 bases and J 4 bases; nucleotides not matched to a gene: 2. The CDR3 length is 14 residues. CDR3 bases: TGTGCCAGCAGCTTTCAGGGGGCGAATCAGCCCCAGCATTTT. Amino acid sequence: CASSFQGANQPQHF.

In this sample, this clone turned up once. Written as DNA, the CDR3 is TGTGCCAGCAGCGTAGGAGCGGGAGGGGGTGAGTTCGAGCAGTACTTC. Its protein product is CASSVGAGGGEFEQYF. The chain recombines TRBV9 with TRBJ2-7; 10 nucleotides align to TRBD2. The CDR3 spans 16 residues. Trimming took 0 bases from V and 6 from J; bases not matched to a gene: 9. Germline V gene sequence: CDR1 SGDLS, CDR2 YYNGEE.

This clone was seen only a few times. The chain employs TRBV27 and TRBJ2-7, with 8 positions matching TRBD1. Trimming at V came to 6 bases and at J to 9 bases, leaving 10 bases not matched to a gene. Germline CDR1 reads MNHEY; CDR2 reads SMNVEV (reference sequence). The CDR3 is 13 residues long. The chain's CDR3 is CASSGTGVYVQYF. CDR3 DNA: TGTGCCAGCAGCGGGACAGGTGTCTATGTGCAGTACTTC.

This clone was found once. The chain carries TRBV7-9 and TRBJ2-3; TRBD2 matches at 12 bases. CDR1 is SEHNR, CDR2 FQNEAQ, per germline (reference sequence). The length of the CDR3 is 16 residues. V was clipped by 5 bases and J by 1 base; unmatched bases: 4. CDR3 region: CASSVTSGRGTDTQYF. The CDR3 DNA reads TGTGCCAGCAGCGTGACTAGCGGGAGAGGCACAGATACGCAGTATTTT. Based on the CDR3 plus reference TRBV7-9 and TRBJ2-3, the full variable domain is DTGVSQNPRHKITKRGQNVTFRCDPISEHNRLYWYRQTLGQGPEFLTYFQNEAQLEKSRLLSDRFSAERPKGSFSTLEIQRTEQGDSAMYLCASSVTSGRGTDTQYFGPGTRLTVL.

This chain links TRBV7-9 with TRBJ2-7, with a possible D match to TRBD2 (5 bases). The CDR3 extends over 11 amino acids. Germline V gene sequence: CDR1 SEHNR, CDR2 FQNEAQ (reference sequence). Trimming stripped 5 bases from V and 6 bases from J, with 8 bases between. This CDR3 is CASSLRGEQYF. In DNA form, the CDR3 reads TGTGCCAGCAGCCTTCGGGGCGAGCAGTACTTC.

This chain joins TRBV27 and TRBJ1-2; D gene unclear. The CDR3 spans 15 residues. CDR1 and CDR2 from the germline V gene are MNHEY and SMNVEV (reference sequence). Between the trimmed V and J ends, which lost 4 bases and 0 bases, there was a span of 12 bases. CDR3 protein: CASSSSDTSNYGYTF. The CDR3 nucleotides are TGTGCCAGCAGTTCCTCAGACACCTCTAACTATGGCTACACCTTC.

J is TRBJ2-1 and V is TRBV5-1; D is possibly TRBD1 (6 bases). This CDR3 is 14 amino acids long. Germline V gene sequence: CDR1 SGHRS, CDR2 YFSETQ. Trimming removed 3 bases at V and 12 bases at J, with 19 bases between. In DNA form, the CDR3 reads TGCGCCAGCAGCTCCGGACAGCCAGCTAAGTGGCAGTTCTTC. Amino acid sequence: CASSSGQPAKWQFF.

This clone showed up just once. The J gene is TRBJ1-5, the V gene TRBV7-9; no clear D gene. Trimming shortened V by 1 base and J by 1 base, and 8 bases separated the two germline ends. The CDR3 length is 15 residues. Germline V CDR1 and CDR2: SEHNR, FQNEAQ (reference sequence). CDR3 in DNA: TGTGCCAGCAGCTTAGGGGCAGGCAGCAATCAGCCCCAGCATTTT. Translating gives CASSLGAGSNQPQHF. Supplemented by reference TRBV7-9 and TRBJ1-5, the full variable domain reads DTGVSQNPRHKITKRGQNVTFRCDPISEHNRLYWYRQTLGQGPEFLTYFQNEAQLEKSRLLSDRFSAERPKGSFSTLEIQRTEQGDSAMYLCASSLGAGSNQPQHFGDGTRLSIL.

The DNA for the CDR3 is TGTGCCAGTAGTTTAGGACAGGGGAGGCTGCACGAGCAGTACTTC. It specifies CASSLGQGRLHEQYF. J is TRBJ2-7 and V is TRBV19, with 9 bases fitting TRBD1. The length of the CDR3 is 15 residues. Germline V gene lookup returns CDR1 LNHDA and CDR2 SQIVND (reference sequence). The J segment lost 5 bases and the V segment lost 5 bases, leaving 10 bases of the junction unmatched.